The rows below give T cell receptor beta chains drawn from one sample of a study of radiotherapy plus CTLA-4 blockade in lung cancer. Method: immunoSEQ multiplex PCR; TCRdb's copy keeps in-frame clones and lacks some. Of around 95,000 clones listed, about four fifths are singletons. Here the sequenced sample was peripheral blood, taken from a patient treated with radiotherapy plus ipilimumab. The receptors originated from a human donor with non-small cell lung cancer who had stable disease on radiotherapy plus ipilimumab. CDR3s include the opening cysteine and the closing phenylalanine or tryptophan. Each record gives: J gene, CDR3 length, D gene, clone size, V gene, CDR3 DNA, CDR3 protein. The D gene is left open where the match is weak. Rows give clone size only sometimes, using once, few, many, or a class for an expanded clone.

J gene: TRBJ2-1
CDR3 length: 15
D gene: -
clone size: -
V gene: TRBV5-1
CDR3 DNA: TGCGCCAGTCAGCTTGGGGGGCAGGGATACAATGAGCAGTTCTTC
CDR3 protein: CASQLGGQGYNEQFF

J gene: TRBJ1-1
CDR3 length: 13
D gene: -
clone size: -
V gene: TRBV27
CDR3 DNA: TGTGCCAGCAGTTTGGACAGTTATCGGAATGCTTTCTTT
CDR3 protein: CASSLDSYRNAFF

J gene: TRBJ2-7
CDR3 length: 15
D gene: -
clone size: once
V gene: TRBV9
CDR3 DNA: TGTGCCAGCAGCGAGGGGCCTAGCAGAGCCTACGAGCAGTACTTC
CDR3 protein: CASSEGPSRAYEQYF

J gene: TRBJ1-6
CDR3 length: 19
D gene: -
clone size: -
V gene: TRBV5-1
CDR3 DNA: TGCGCCAGCAGCCCGGGTCGCGGGACTCCCATCTCCTATAATTCACCCCTCCACTTT
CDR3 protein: CASSPGRGTPISYNSPLHF

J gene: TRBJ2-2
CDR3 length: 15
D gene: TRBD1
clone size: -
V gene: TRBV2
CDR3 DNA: TGTGCCAGCAGTGTACAGGGGGCGGACACCGGGGAGCTGTTTTTT
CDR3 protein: CASSVQGADTGELFF

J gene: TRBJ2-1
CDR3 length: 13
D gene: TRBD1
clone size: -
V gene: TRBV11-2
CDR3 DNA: TGTGCCAGTCGGGGACAGGGGGCGAATGAGCAGTTCTTC
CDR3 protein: CASRGQGANEQFF

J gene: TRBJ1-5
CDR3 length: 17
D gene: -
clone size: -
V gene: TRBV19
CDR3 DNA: TGTGCCAGTAGTATAGATCGGAGGGGAGGTAGCAATCAGCCCCAGCATTTT
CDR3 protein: CASSIDRRGGSNQPQHF

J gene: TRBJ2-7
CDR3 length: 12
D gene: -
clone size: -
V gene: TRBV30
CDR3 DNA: TGTGCCTGGAGTGTAGCCAGCTACGAGCAGTACTTC
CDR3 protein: CAWSVASYEQYF

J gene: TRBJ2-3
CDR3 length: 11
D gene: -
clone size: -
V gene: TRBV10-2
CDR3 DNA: TGCGCCAGCAAGAGCACAGATACGCAGTATTTT
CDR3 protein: CASKSTDTQYF

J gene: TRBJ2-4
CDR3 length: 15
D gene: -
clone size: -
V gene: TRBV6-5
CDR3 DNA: TGTGCCAGCAGTTCGCATGGGGGAGCCAAAAACATTCAGTACTTC
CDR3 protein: CASSSHGGAKNIQYF